The T cell receptor beta chain under discussion was sequenced for a study of PD-1 blockade in classical Hodgkin lymphoma. After autologous stem cell transplantation all patients relapsed, and prior brentuximab vedotin exposure differed between cohorts. Sequencing used immunoSEQ multiplex PCR; TCRdb keeps in-frame clones, though not all of them. This sample has about 94,000 clones; about 88% occur once, and the top ten carry roughly 10%. Trimming at V came to 4 bases and at J to 3 bases, leaving 5 bases not matched to a gene. Looked up from germline, CDR1 is MGHRA and CDR2 is YSYEKL. This CDR3 spans 14 amino acids.

V gene TRBV4-1 combines with J gene TRBJ2-5; TRBD1 matches at 7 bases. The receptor comes from a human donor with classical Hodgkin lymphoma. Sample: peripheral blood mononuclear cells (PBMCs), taken before the second cycle of nivolumab. CDR3 in amino acids: CASSRQGAKETQYF. CDR3 coding DNA: TGCGCCAGCAGCCGACAGGGAGCAAAAGAGACCCAGTACTTC.